This entry lists 29 T cell receptor beta chains sequenced from one sample in a study of T cells in Graves' hyperthyroidism and ophthalmopathy. RNA transcripts yielded amplified TCR beta CDR3 regions. HTBI primers were the set used in a first-round RT-PCR of the TCR CDR3. TCRdb itself ran the multiplex PCR reads through MiXCR, one entry per CDR3 protein. The sample lists hundreds of thousands of distinct CDR3 sequences; roughly 14% were seen once. The specimen sequenced was blood. The origin of the receptors is a woman in her twenties or thirties with Graves' hyperthyroidism that later progressed to Graves' ophthalmopathy.

This clonotype has ten or more counts. The CDR3 here is CASSLEAGDEKLFF. CDR3 nucleotide sequence: TGTGCCAGCAGCTTGGAGGCAGGGGATGAAAAACTGTTTTTT. J is TRBJ1-4 and V is TRBV5-5, with D perhaps TRBD1 (6 bases). The CDR3 totals 14 residues. Germline lookup yields CDR1 SGHKS and CDR2 YYEKEE (reference sequence). Trimming removed 0 bases at V and 6 bases at J, with 9 bases between.

This clonotype was seen many times. The rearrangement links TRBV6-2 or TRBV6-3 to TRBJ2-3, with 7 bases matching TRBD2. Germline CDR1 MNHEY, CDR2 SVGEGT. The V segment lost 2 bases and the J segment 2 bases; nucleotides outside the gene matches: 10. The length of the CDR3 is 17 residues. The DNA of the CDR3 is TGTGCCAGCAGTTACAGGGTGGTAGCGGGTACCACAGATACGCAGTATTTT. This sequence encodes CASSYRVVAGTTDTQYF.

In the case of this clonotype: This could be a read error, since a much larger clone is one nucleotide away. The gene calls are TRBV5-6 and TRBJ1-5; D is unresolved. CDR3 size: 13 residues. Trimming cost V 2 bases and J 5 bases, with 8 bases left between them. Germline CDR1 is SGHDT and CDR2 is YYEEEE. CDR3 residues: CASSLAPDQPQHF. The DNA of the CDR3 is TGTGCCAGCAGCTTAGCCCCCGATCAGCCCCAGCATTTT.

This clonotype was observed many times. This chain links TRBV27 with TRBJ1-1; D remains unclear. Germline V gene data show CDR1 as MNHEY and CDR2 as SMNVEV (reference sequence). The V end lost 5 bases, the J end lost 0 bases, and 7 bases lay between the germline ends. CDR3 length equals 13 residues. The CDR3 DNA follows: TGTGCCAGCAGTCGGATCATGAACACTGAAGCTTTCTTT. It specifies CASSRIMNTEAFF.

This clonotype was detected ten times or more. The J gene is TRBJ1-1, the V gene TRBV18, with D possibly being TRBD1 (5 bases). V gave up 8 bases and J gave up 7 bases, with 17 bases separating them. Germline V lookup: CDR1 KGHSH, CDR2 LQKENI. CDR3 length equals 13 residues. CDR3 in DNA: TGTGCCAGCAGCCCCGGGGGGGATGGTGAAGCTTTCTTT. Residues: CASSPGGDGEAFF. Combining the CDR3 with reference TRBV18 and TRBJ1-1 gives the whole variable domain NAGVMQNPRHLVRRRGQEARLRCSPMKGHSHVYWYRQLPEEGLKFMVYLQKENIIDESGMPKERFSAEFPKEGPSILRIQQVVRGDSAAYFCASSPGGDGEAFFGQGTRLTVV.

This clonotype came up many times. The rearrangement links TRBV12-3 or TRBV12-4 to TRBJ2-1; D is perhaps TRBD2 (5 bases). V dropped 5 bases and J dropped 5 bases, with 13 bases sitting between them. The CDR3 loop spans 14 amino acids. CDR3 sequence reads: CASSQEDRNNEQFF. DNA of the CDR3: TGTGCCAGCAGTCAGGAGGACCGTAACAATGAGCAGTTCTTC.

At least ten counts were recorded for this clonotype. V gene TRBV2 combines with J gene TRBJ2-5; TRBD1 might be the D (6 bases). The ends were cut back, 6 bases at V and 1 base at J, with 12 bases in the middle. This CDR3 spans 14 amino acids. The germline V gene encodes CDR1 SNHLY and CDR2 FYNNEI. The CDR3: CASRANRVQETQYF. CDR3 nucleotides: TGTGCCAGCAGGGCTAACAGGGTCCAAGAGACCCAGTACTTC.

This clonotype was found many times. A much larger clone lies one base from this, so it may be a read error. The V and J genes are TRBV20-1 and TRBJ2-5; the D is unclear. Germline V gives CDR1 DFQATT, CDR2 SNEGSKA (reference sequence). Deletions cut 1 base from V and 1 base from J, with 4 bases between. The CDR3 is 12 amino acids. Here the CDR3 reads CSARGGQETQYF. DNA of the CDR3: TGCAGTGCTAGAGGGGGCCAAGAGACCCAGTACTTC.

This clonotype came up many times. The V call is TRBV19, the J call TRBJ1-1; D is perhaps TRBD1 (6 bases). Trimming pared 11 bases from V and 0 bases from J, leaving 16 bases between. The CDR3 extends over 14 amino acids. The germline V gene has CDR1 LNHDA and CDR2 SQIVND (reference sequence). The CDR3, as DNA: TGTGCCTCGAAGGTAACAGGGATGAACACTGAAGCTTTCTTT. The encoded protein is CASKVTGMNTEAFF.

Concerning this clonotype itself: This may be a read error, as it is one base from a much larger clone. In DNA form, the CDR3 reads TGTGCCAGCAGCTTAGTGGCTAGCGGGGACCTCTCCTACAATGAGCGGTTCTTC. It specifies CASSLVASGDLSYNERFF. The chain uses TRBV7-2 and TRBJ2-1; 9 bases are a match to TRBD2. Germline V gene lookup returns CDR1 SGHTA and CDR2 FQGNSA. There are 18 residues in the CDR3.

As concerns this clonotype: A single base separates this from a much larger clone, so it may be a read error. Since the CDR3 does not end with the conserved phenylalanine or tryptophan, this likely comes from a read error. The chain carries TRBV27 and TRBJ2-3; weak D call: TRBD2 (6 bases). Between the trimmed V and J ends, which lost 0 bases and 4 bases, there was a span of 11 bases. Germline assignment: CDR1 MNHEY and CDR2 SMNVEV (reference sequence). This CDR3 is built from 15 residues. CDR3 loop: CASSLSIGGADTQYS. CDR3 nucleotide sequence: TGTGCCAGCAGTTTATCGATCGGGGGTGCAGATACGCAGTATTCT.

The V call is TRBV9, the J call TRBJ2-7; D is possibly TRBD1 or TRBD2 (5 bases each). CDR3 length: 13 amino acids. V was cut by 3 bases and J by 5 bases, with 12 bases left in between. The V gene's germline CDR1 is SGDLS and CDR2 YYNGEE. CDR3 bases: TGTGCCAGCAGCGCCTCTTGGGGGAACGAGCAGTACTTC. Protein sequence: CASSASWGNEQYF.

This clonotype was counted many times. The rearrangement links TRBV30 to TRBJ1-1; no reliable D call. Germline lookup yields CDR1 GTSNPN and CDR2 SVGIG (reference sequence). The V gene lost 1 base and the J gene lost 1 base, with 7 bases spanning the gap. This CDR3 has 13 residues. The CDR3 nucleotides are TGTGCCTGGAGTGGGAGGCAGAACACTGAAGCTTTCTTT. Amino acid sequence: CAWSGRQNTEAFF.

At least ten counts were recorded for this clonotype. This chain connects TRBV20-1 to TRBJ2-1; 7 bases match TRBD1. The CDR3 consists of 14 residues. V shed 4 bases and J 1 base; nucleotides not matched to a gene: 4. CDR1 is DFQATT, CDR2 SNEGSKA, per germline (reference sequence). The CDR3 DNA is TGCAGTGCTACTGGGACAGCATCCTACAATGAGCAGTTCTTC. Translation: CSATGTASYNEQFF.

The V call is TRBV20-1, the J call TRBJ1-4, with D perhaps matching TRBD1 (6 bases). Per germline, CDR1 DFQATT and CDR2 SNEGSKA (reference sequence). Trimming cost V 8 bases and J 8 bases, with 18 bases left between them. The CDR3 runs 13 residues. The CDR3 DNA follows: TGCAGTAACAGGGAAGAGGGGGGGGAAAAACTGTTTTTT. Protein: CSNREEGGEKLFF.

This clonotype was observed many times. CDR3 coding DNA: TGTGCCAGCAGCCAAGATCTCCGGGAGTACGGCTACACCTTC. Translation: CASSQDLREYGYTF. This chain connects TRBV3-1 to TRBJ1-2; D is undetermined. Germline V CDR1 and CDR2: LGHDT, YNNKEL (reference sequence). The ends were cut back, 0 bases at V and 8 bases at J, with 13 bases in the middle. CDR3 length: 14 residues.

Here the CDR3 reads CASSLVFRLGAFTEAFF. CDR3 DNA sequence: TGTGCCAGCAGCTTGGTCTTTAGACTTGGAGCGTTCACTGAAGCTTTCTTT. The chain uses TRBV5-6 and TRBJ1-1; D not resolved. The CDR3 runs to 17 residues. Trimming took off 0 bases at V and 4 bases at J, with 19 bases between the two ends. CDR1 SGHDT and CDR2 YYEEEE come from the germline V gene. Variable domain in full (rest from reference TRBV5-6 and TRBJ1-1): DAGVTQSPTHLIKTRGQQVTLRCSPKSGHDTVSWYQQALGQGPQFIFQYYEEEERQRGNFPDRFSGHQFPNYSSELNVNALLLGDSALYLCASSLVFRLGAFTEAFFGQGTRLTVV.

This clonotype has ten or more counts. The rearrangement uses TRBV18 and TRBJ2-5; 7 bases map to TRBD1. The CDR3 runs to 16 residues. The V segment lost 1 base and the J segment 2 bases; nucleotides outside the gene matches: 7. Per the germline V gene, CDR1 is KGHSH and CDR2 is LQKENI. This CDR3 is CASSPRDRVGQETQYF. The DNA of the CDR3 is TGTGCCAGCTCACCACGTGACAGGGTGGGACAAGAGACCCAGTACTTC.

This clonotype has at least ten counts. This chain uses TRBV12-3 or TRBV12-4 with TRBJ2-1; 10 bases are shared with TRBD2. With 3 bases clipped from V and 12 bases from J, the junction kept 5 bases outside the gene matches. The length of the CDR3 is 13 residues. DNA of the CDR3: TGTGCCAGCAGTTTGGCTTTAGCGGGAGGGCAGTTCTTC. It codes for CASSLALAGGQFF.

This clonotype was counted ten times or more. The chain's CDR3 is CAARQEGNEQFF. CDR3 sequence (DNA): TGTGCTGCTCGGCAAGAGGGGAATGAGCAGTTCTTC. The chain links TRBV12-5 to TRBJ2-1, with D perhaps being TRBD1 or TRBD2 (5 bases each). Germline CDR1 and CDR2: LGHNT and FRNRAP. V lost 11 bases, J lost 7 bases, and 15 bases lay in between. The CDR3 is 12 residues long.

This clonotype was counted many times. The chain has TRBV11-2 and TRBJ2-3; 9 positions match TRBD1. The germline gives CDR1 SGHAT, CDR2 FQNNGV. V shed 3 bases, J shed 5 bases, and the junction held 3 bases outside the gene matches. The CDR3 length is 14 residues. The CDR3 region is CASSLDRGGDTQYF. The CDR3 bases are TGTGCCAGCAGCTTGGACAGGGGTGGAGATACGCAGTATTTT.

In this sample, this clonotype turned up many times. The CDR3 DNA reads as TGTGCCAGCTCACCACCGACAGGGGATTACGAGCAGTACTTC. This translates into CASSPPTGDYEQYF. The rearrangement uses TRBV18 and TRBJ2-7, with TRBD1 matching over 8 bases. V shed 0 bases, J shed 4 bases, and the junction held 2 bases outside the gene matches. The CDR3 is 14 amino acids. The germline gives CDR1 KGHSH, CDR2 LQKENI.

This clonotype was seen many times. The chain carries TRBV11-3 and TRBJ2-1, with 7 bases matching TRBD1. From germline, CDR1 is SGHNT and CDR2 YENEEA. V was clipped by 3 bases and J by 2 bases; unmatched bases: 10. The CDR3 loop spans 17 amino acids. The CDR3, as DNA: TGTGCCAGCAGCTTCATTACAGGGGAAGGGGCCTACAATGAGCAGTTCTTC. Amino acid sequence: CASSFITGEGAYNEQFF.

This chain joins TRBV24-1 and TRBJ2-5, with 12 bases matching TRBD2. CDR1 and CDR2 from the germline V gene are KGHDR and SFDVKD. V was clipped by 0 bases and J by 7 bases; unmatched bases: 8. The CDR3 length is 17 residues. CDR3 in amino acids: CATSDLPLAGGPGTQYF. DNA of the CDR3: TGTGCCACCAGTGATTTGCCTCTAGCGGGAGGGCCGGGGACCCAGTACTTC.

This clonotype was counted at least ten times. The V and J genes are TRBV12-5 and TRBJ2-5; 7 bases agree with TRBD2. Germline V gene data show CDR1 as LGHNT and CDR2 as FRNRAP. The CDR3 totals 13 residues. With V trimmed by 6 bases and J by 4 bases, 5 bases remained unmatched. The CDR3 is CASGKAGSETQYF. The DNA for the CDR3 is TGTGCTAGTGGCAAAGCGGGATCAGAGACCCAGTACTTC.

This clonotype was observed at least ten times. The gene calls are TRBV27 and TRBJ2-7; 8 bases fit TRBD2. Germline V lookup: CDR1 MNHEY, CDR2 SMNVEV (reference sequence). The CDR3 is made up of 14 amino acids. V dropped 10 bases and J dropped 5; count of bases not matched to a gene: 13. The CDR3 is CATSREGERHEQYF. The CDR3 nucleotides read TGTGCCACCAGCCGGGAGGGGGAGCGCCACGAGCAGTACTTC.

The table lists this clonotype with many counts. The chain couples TRBV28 to TRBJ1-4; D is possibly TRBD1 (6 bases). The ends were cut back, 5 bases at V and 6 bases at J, with 13 bases in the middle. Germline CDR1 and CDR2: MDHEN and SYDVKM. There are 14 residues in the CDR3. This chain's CDR3 is CASSTRGRYEKLFF. CDR3 bases: TGTGCCAGCAGTACCAGGGGTAGATATGAAAAACTGTTTTTT. Based on the CDR3 plus reference TRBV28 and TRBJ1-4, the full variable domain is DVKVTQSSRYLVKRTGEKVFLECVQDMDHENMFWYRQDPGLGLRLIYFSYDVKMKEKGDIPEGYSVSREKKERFSLILESASTNQTSMYLCASSTRGRYEKLFFGSGTQLSVL.

This clonotype was recorded many times. The chain recombines TRBV12-3 or TRBV12-4 with TRBJ2-7; tentatively, D is TRBD2 (5 bases). The ends were cut back, 3 bases at V and 2 bases at J, with 11 bases in the middle. This CDR3 is built from 14 residues. In DNA, the CDR3 is TGTGCCAGCAGTTTCGGCGGGTCAGCCTACGAGCAGTACTTC. This encodes CASSFGGSAYEQYF.

In its sample, this clonotype was seen once. With a much larger clone just one base away, this may be a read error. This sequence joins TRBV3-1 and TRBJ1-4, with D hard to call. The CDR3 extends over 16 amino acids. Per the germline V gene, CDR1 is LGHDT and CDR2 is YNNKEL (reference sequence). Trimming shortened V by 8 bases and J by 3 bases, and 19 bases separated the two germline ends. CDR3 sequence reads: CASGRESPTANEKLFF. CDR3 coding DNA: TGTGCCAGCGGCCGCGAAAGTCCAACGGCTAATGAAAAACTGTTTTTT.